This TCR beta chain was sequenced during a study of cytomegalovirus exposure and HLA in healthy donors (TCRdb year 2017). Background for the entire study: According to an earlier analysis of 587 of the donors, 200 million or so T cells yielded 90 million to 140 million unique TCR beta sequences and 276 Gb of sequence data. Among about 410 genotyped donors of the cohort, an average of around 250,000 unique TCR beta nucleotide sequences was sequenced per donor, of which about 20% were non-productive. The later analysis used no new phenotypic data to find candidate immune exposures, relying instead on TCR beta sequences and their occurrence across donors. A later analysis re-analyzed previously published TCR beta repertoires from roughly 630 donors and added high-resolution HLA genotyping to study TCR occurrence patterns. An early release that covered around 590 HLA-typed donors contained about 290 gigabases of sequencing data and tens of millions of unique TCR sequences. Roughly 5 DR-DQ haplotypes were handled as single units for association and clustering, since linkage in the cohort was strong. The genetic ancestry cluster associated with self-reported Caucasian donors included over 65% of the 398 genotyped donors. Donor age, sex, ethnicity and CMV serostatus were compiled together with the repertoire data. An earlier analysis of roughly 600 of the donors used high-throughput TCR beta sequencing to judge whether each TCR beta V gene segment behaved as functional or pseudogenic. High-throughput TCR immunosequencing, statistical association of individual TCRs with disease status, and machine learning were combined to predict cytomegalovirus infection status. Along with the approximately 620-subject first cohort, a separate validation cohort of around 120 different subjects was used. A later genetic analysis used genome-wide SNP genotypes for 398 of the 666 donors, treating that subset as a discovery cohort. All discovery cohort repertoires had been generated on a single sequencing platform. HLA typing included class I and class II loci at four-digit resolution. Typing coverage varied by locus: about 620-630 donors for A, B, C, DRB1 and DQB1; about 520 for DQA1; 606 for DPA1; 450 to 480 for DPB1. The study aimed to test whether signatures of past pathogen exposure could be identified by cataloging public T cell receptors. Using immunosequencing, the study profiled T cell repertoires from fewer than 850 subjects and related those repertoires to cytomegalovirus serostatus.

Via the germline V gene, CDR1 is MDHEN and CDR2 SYDVKM. The CDR3 measures 14 amino acids from cysteine to phenylalanine. CDR3 DNA is the only sequence kept; it has 42 bases, read in frame from the first base. Trimming costs V 5 bases and J 4 bases, and their ends lie 14 bases apart. Library preparation employed the immunoSEQ multiplex PCR assay. For the multiplex PCR, a mixture combining 60 forward primers for TCR Vbeta segments and 13 reverse primers for TCR Jbeta segments was used. The CDR3 region of rearranged TCR beta genes was amplified from genomic DNA with a multiplex PCR assay. Amplified TCR beta libraries were sequenced as 87-base-pair reads on the Illumina HiSeq System. For the original study's pipeline: A later analysis counted approximately 76 million unique TCR beta chains across the roughly 700 repertoires, and some 11 million of these chains were shared by at least two donors. Raw reads were error-corrected and collapsed into unique sequences by a nearest-neighbor algorithm in which closely related sequences were merged to remove PCR and sequencing errors. CDR3 sequences were aligned to IMGT reference sequences to assign V, D and J gene segments. Each retained sequence needed at least a six-nucleotide match to both a V gene segment and a J gene segment. Rearrangements were called productive when the CDR3 lacked stop codons and stayed in frame with V and J; all others were non-productive. Following IMGT convention, CDR3 was defined as the stretch from the second conserved V-encoded cysteine to the conserved J-encoded phenylalanine. The earlier analysis of fewer than 750 of the donors excluded sequences that lacked an unambiguous match to a single V gene segment. An earlier analysis of approximately 590 of the donors called V segments functional above 56.7% productive rearrangements and segregating when the between-donor standard deviation exceeded 5%. A statistical classification framework was developed to diagnose cytomegalovirus status using the catalog of TCR beta chain sequences. V and J gene assignment, in a later analysis, came from comparing TCR nucleotide sequences with IMGT/GENE-DB human TR gene sequences. A later analysis assigned CDR3 sequences and most-parsimonious VDJ recombination scenarios with the TCRdist pipeline. In a later analysis, every TCR beta chain was defined by the combination of its CDR3 amino acid sequence and its V-gene family, and reads without a unique V-gene family were dropped. A later analysis removed 500 to 600 highly shared, low-generation-probability nucleotide sequences to deal with suspected cross-contamination and a sequencing artifact. In a later analysis, a clonal expansion index for each public chain was calculated from normalized within-repertoire ranks of inferred template counts. In a later analysis, generation probabilities were computed using a VDJ recombination model fitted to out-of-frame rearrangements, and the results were checked against IGoR. A later analysis scored TCR-TCR, TCR-HLA and TCR-CMV co-occurrence with hypergeometric tests, applying a repertoire-size bias correction to TCR pairs. False discovery rates were estimated in a later analysis by permuting HLA or CMV assignments 20 times. In a later analysis, co-occurring TCRs were grouped using DBSCAN, and TCRdist sequence similarity was added for clustering within HLA-allele-positive subsets. Repertoires with fewer than 30,000 or more than 120,000 public chains, plus five repertoires with anomalous nucleotide sharing, were excluded from co-occurrence clustering. In TCRdb, the immuneACCESS table is reduced to in-frame sequences with V and J assigned. These tables do not hold every clone; where another copy was compared, an unresolved V gene accounts for under half, and the others remain unexplained. Clone size and the V and J calls come from that table; the DNA yielded D and trimming. The sample's clone listing holds around 100,000 clones. The top ten clones comprise roughly 6.6% of the sample.

About this clone: Its antigen is currently not known.

In total, around 600 healthy bone marrow donors made up the cohort. All cohort members were sampled while nominally healthy, although unrecorded immune exposures were likely present. The donor was CMV seropositive and was included in the group of 250 to 350 seropositive cohort members. A peripheral blood sample was provided by each donor, and peripheral blood mononuclear cells were used for TCR beta sequencing. The Qiagen DNeasy Blood Extraction Kit was used to extract genomic DNA from the blood cell samples. What the research found in general, with its limitations: CMV serostatus was the only immune exposure information available for the cohort. In this cohort, only TCR beta chains were sequenced, and detectable features were limited by the absence of alpha or paired-chain data. When HLA alleles, especially DR and DQ, strongly co-occurred, TCR associations were difficult to assign to individual alleles. A group of highly shared sequence variants was considered likely to be a technical artifact of the sequencing pipeline. In a later analysis, HLA-associated TCR beta chains showed more clonal expansion and lower generation probabilities than non-associated chains that were equally common. The presence/absence analyses assumed that sequencing depth was roughly uniform across donors, and that assumption may not be true. An earlier analysis of several hundred of the donors showed that most TCR beta V segments appeared in productive rearrangements either about 90% or about 30% of the time, which broadly matched IMGT annotations. Roughly 15 rarely observed V segments, including chromosome 9 orphons, were excluded from the earlier analysis of several hundred of the donors because counts were too low. The 87-base-pair reads could not distinguish some IMGT-functional V segments, including TRBV6-2 and TRBV6-3, so those segments were excluded. Three of the identified cytomegalovirus-associated TCR beta chains were confirmed in vitro to be specific for cytomegalovirus antigens. Specific HLA alleles were associated with 15,000 to 20,000 TCR beta sequences at a false discovery rate of 0.05 in a later analysis. It was suggested by the authors that the approach could potentially be generalized to other disease states and immunological phenotypes. A further reported finding was that TCR beta sequences accurately predicted the HLA-A and HLA-B alleles for most subjects in the first cohort. Most TCR sequences were observed very rarely across donors, whereas some public TCRs were present in many individuals. According to a later analysis, TCR association rates differed among HLA loci, with DRB1 alleles showing the most associated TCRs and HLA-C alleles showing the fewest. The classifier was reported to diagnose cytomegalovirus status with high specificity and sensitivity in both the original and validation cohorts. In a later analysis, most CMV-associated TCR beta chains were found to appear HLA-restricted, with HLA associations seemingly driven largely by CMV exposure. In a later genetic analysis, fewer N-insertions in productive TCRs were reported among donors in an Asian-associated ancestry cluster than the roughly 670-donor mean. Correlated functional status among segregating V segments might reflect linkage disequilibrium, but an unknown experimental factor could not be ruled out. According to a later analysis, parvovirus B19, influenza, CMV and Epstein-Barr virus appeared linked to several top co-occurrence clusters. The study listed 164 TCR beta chains as associated with cytomegalovirus. In a later genetic analysis, a missense DCLRE1C variant was associated with V-gene and J-gene trimming of TCR beta chains, and the association was replicated in an independent cohort. Because some donors lacked HLA typing at each locus, the association tests relied only on the typed subset.

Material for sequencing was PBMCs. The chain is assembled from TRBV28 and TRBJ1-2; the D gene remains uncertain. The receptor's source is a man aged 35 to 55 in good health and CMV-seropositive. The DNA sequence reads TGTGCCAGCAGTGGCCCTGGGTCTAGCTATGGCTACACCTTC. This yields the protein CASSGPGSSYGYTF.